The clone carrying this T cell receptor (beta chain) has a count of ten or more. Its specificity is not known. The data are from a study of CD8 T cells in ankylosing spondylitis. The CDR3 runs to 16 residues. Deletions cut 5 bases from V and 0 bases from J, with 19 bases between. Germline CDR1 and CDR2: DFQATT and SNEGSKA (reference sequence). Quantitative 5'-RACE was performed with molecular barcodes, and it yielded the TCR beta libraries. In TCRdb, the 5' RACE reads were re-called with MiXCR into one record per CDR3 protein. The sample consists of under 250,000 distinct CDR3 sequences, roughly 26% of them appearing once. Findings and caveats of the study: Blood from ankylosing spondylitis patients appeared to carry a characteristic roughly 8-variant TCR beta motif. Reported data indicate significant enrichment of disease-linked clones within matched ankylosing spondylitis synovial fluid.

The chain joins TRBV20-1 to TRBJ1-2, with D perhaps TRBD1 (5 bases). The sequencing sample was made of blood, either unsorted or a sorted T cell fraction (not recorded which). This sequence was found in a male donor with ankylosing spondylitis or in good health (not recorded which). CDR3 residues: CSASSGRDPTNYGYTF. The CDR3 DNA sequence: TGCAGTGCTTCCAGTGGCAGGGACCCTACTAACTATGGCTACACCTTC.